These T cell receptor beta chains were read from a single sample in a study of CD8 T cells in Susac syndrome. TCRdb used MiXCR to reprocess the immunoSEQ multiplex PCR reads, holding one entry per CDR3 protein. The table includes 80,000 or so distinct CDR3 sequences, around 94% detected once. The source material was CD8+ T cells from PBMCs. Source of these receptors: a human donor with Susac syndrome. Each CDR3 is given without its conserved first and last residue. Part of the rows lack a size; the others show once, few, many or a class for expanded clones.

abundance: NA
v_gene: TRBV9
CDR3aa: ASLGNLNYGYT

abundance: NA
v_gene: TRBV6-5
CDR3aa: ASSYGTSGDSYNEQF

abundance: NA
v_gene: TRBV19
CDR3aa: ASRDWEPPRTQY

abundance: NA
v_gene: TRBV9
CDR3aa: ASSVDLRGSGELF

abundance: once
v_gene: TRBV6-2/TRBV6-3
CDR3aa: ASSRVLSYEQY

abundance: NA
v_gene: TRBV7-8
CDR3aa: ASSLEGSLSSYEQY

abundance: once
v_gene: TRBV27
CDR3aa: ASSSGTGGQGYT

abundance: NA
v_gene: TRBV20-1
CDR3aa: SAQRLAGGYEQY

abundance: once
v_gene: TRBV20-1
CDR3aa: SARKTGEPYGYT

abundance: NA
v_gene: TRBV15
CDR3aa: ATGAGNQPQH

abundance: NA
v_gene: TRBV29-1
CDR3aa: SVEGHTGTGYNEQF

abundance: NA
v_gene: TRBV6-2/TRBV6-3
CDR3aa: ASSYQRDRGEYEQY

abundance: NA
v_gene: TRBV27
CDR3aa: ASSLYRGIIYEQY

abundance: NA
v_gene: TRBV14
CDR3aa: ASSQDLPGLAGDTLDNEQF

abundance: once
v_gene: TRBV27
CDR3aa: ASSPYLGARVYEQY

abundance: NA
v_gene: TRBV6-6
CDR3aa: ASTGTEGRNTEAF

abundance: NA
v_gene: TRBV6-2/TRBV6-3
CDR3aa: ASGPIGGYT

abundance: NA
v_gene: TRBV10-3
CDR3aa: AISVGHTEAF

abundance: NA
v_gene: TRBV5-1
CDR3aa: ASSNGAEAF

abundance: NA
v_gene: TRBV12-3/TRBV12-4
CDR3aa: ASIRRDRGINEQF

abundance: NA
v_gene: TRBV6-2/TRBV6-3
CDR3aa: ASSYGTANEQF

abundance: NA
v_gene: TRBV27
CDR3aa: ASTPRGGRNSPLH

abundance: NA
v_gene: TRBV21-1
CDR3aa: ASSKTGLAHEQY

abundance: NA
v_gene: TRBV5-1
CDR3aa: ATSGADRTDTQY

abundance: NA
v_gene: TRBV29-1
CDR3aa: SVEEGTSGGADTQY

abundance: NA
v_gene: TRBV9
CDR3aa: ASSVGTGAIRDTEAF

abundance: NA
v_gene: TRBV27
CDR3aa: ASSPGTYNEKLF

abundance: NA
v_gene: TRBV2
CDR3aa: ASRRGTQY

abundance: NA
v_gene: TRBV12-3/TRBV12-4
CDR3aa: ASRASSGANVLT

abundance: few
v_gene: TRBV11-3
CDR3aa: ASSLTGGNSPLH

abundance: NA
v_gene: TRBV7-9
CDR3aa: ASSLNNGDQPQH

abundance: NA
v_gene: TRBV28
CDR3aa: ASSWTSGDQETQY